What follows describes a single T cell receptor beta chain. In the original processing: Reference gene primer amplification yielded estimated nucleated cell counts. Profiling relied on immunoSEQ multiplex PCR, and the TCRdb table lists in-frame clones only, not all of them. That table supplies the V and J calls and clone size; D and trimming were determined from the DNA. The repertoire holds roughly 120,000 clones, with over 80% as singletons. The sample is drawn from a study of blood T cell repertoires in COVID-19. Whole-study context: Samples of COVID-19 (acute and convalescent) were obtained from the United States, Italy and Spain. In each case, the material was cDNA or gDNA derived from T cells, B-cell-depleted T cells, or PBMCs.

The clonotype was recovered from a young man with acute or convalescent COVID-19. Source material: peripheral blood.

The CDR3 spells CASSPTLRGVNEQFF. In DNA, the CDR3 is TGTGCCAGCAGCCCTACTTTGCGGGGGGTTAATGAGCAGTTCTTC. This rearrangement joins TRBV5-4 to TRBJ2-1; 8 positions match TRBD2. The germline gives CDR1 SGHNT, CDR2 YYREEE (reference sequence). This CDR3 has 15 amino acids. The V and J ends lost 4 bases and 7 bases, in that order; junction bases with no gene match: 10. The full variable domain, with the rest looked up from reference TRBV5-4 and TRBJ2-1, is ETGVTQSPTHLIKTRGQQVTLRCSSQSGHNTVSWYQQALGQGPQFIFQYYREEENGRGNFPPRFSGLQFPNYSSELNVNALELDDSALYLCASSPTLRGVNEQFFGPGTRLTVL.